Here is one T cell receptor (beta chain) with its context. Its matching antigen is unknown. CDR1 and CDR2 from the germline V gene are MRHNA and SNTAGT. The CDR3 runs to 16 residues. Trimming cost V 7 bases and J 9 bases, with 22 bases left between them. The data were taken from a study of long-term antiretroviral therapy in people with HIV. Whole-study results and caveats: Unavailable data included ART adherence, viral resistance and therapy changes (switches in treatment). With ART, diversity went up but was still lower than in transplant donor controls.

The cryopreserved samples used held roughly 0.9-11 million PBMC prior to extraction of DNA. The libraries were made with immunoSEQ v3.0 at survey level. Method: immunoSEQ multiplex PCR; TCRdb's copy keeps in-frame clones and lacks some. The data hold some 29,000 clones, with more than 75% observed a single time. This chain connects TRBV6-4 to TRBJ1-6, with unresolved D. This TCR derives from a woman between 18 and 29 years old with HIV. The specimen comprised unsorted PBMCs, sampled 0.5 years after starting antiretroviral therapy. For the CDR3, the DNA is TGTGCCAGCAACCTGGGAGTACCCAAAACGGGTTCACCCCTCCACTTT. Amino acid sequence: CASNLGVPKTGSPLHF.